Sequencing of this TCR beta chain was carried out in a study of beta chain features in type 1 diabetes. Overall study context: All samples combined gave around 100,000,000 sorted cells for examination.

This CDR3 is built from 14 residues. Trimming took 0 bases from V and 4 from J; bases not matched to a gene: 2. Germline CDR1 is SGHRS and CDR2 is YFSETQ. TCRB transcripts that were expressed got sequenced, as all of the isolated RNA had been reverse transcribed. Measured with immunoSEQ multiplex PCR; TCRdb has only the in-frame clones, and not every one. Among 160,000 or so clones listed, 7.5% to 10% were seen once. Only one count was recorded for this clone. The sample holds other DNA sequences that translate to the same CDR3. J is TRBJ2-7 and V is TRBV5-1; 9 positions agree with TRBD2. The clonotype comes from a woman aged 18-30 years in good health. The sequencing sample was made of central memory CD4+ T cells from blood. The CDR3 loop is CASSLGSGGYEQYF. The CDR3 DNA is TGCGCCAGCAGCTTGGGCAGCGGGGGGTACGAGCAGTACTTC.